The rows below give T cell receptor beta chains drawn from one sample of a study of T cells after yellow fever vaccination. One entry per CDR3 protein, called by TCRdb with MiXCR from the 5' RACE reads. The sample has approximately 160,000 distinct CDR3 sequences; approximately 6.2% are singletons. The sequenced sample was CD4+ T cells sorted from PBMCs, obtained on the day of the first yellow fever vaccination. These receptors originate from a man aged 18 to 29 who received the YFV17D yellow fever vaccine. Each CDR3 is given without its conserved first and last residue. Size tells how often a clone was seen (once, few, many) or the class of an expanded clone, and some rows leave it out.

>TRBJ2-3|few|TRBV3-1|13
ASSHWVLDTDTQY
>TRBJ2-1|-|TRBV7-3|15
ASSLKRTSGGVDEQF
>TRBJ2-5|many|TRBV12-3/TRBV12-4|13
ASSFQGAGRETQY
>TRBJ1-6|-|TRBV29-1|12
SVAQGAGNSPLH
>TRBJ1-2|-|TRBV5-1|12
ASSPMTGDYGYT
>TRBJ2-1|many|TRBV5-8|14
ASSFFEGQVYNEQF
>TRBJ1-5|few|TRBV4-2|12
ASSPGGPNQPQH
>TRBJ2-7|many|TRBV15|12
ATSRPGQLYEQY
>TRBJ1-3|few|TRBV9|12
ASSVALTPNTIY
>TRBJ1-1|-|TRBV30|11
AWSGKGNTEAF
>TRBJ2-1|-|TRBV5-4|12
AASRYSGYNEQF
>TRBJ2-2|-|TRBV7-2|14
ASSGRQGVNTGELF
>TRBJ2-1|many|TRBV12-5|11
ASGLVTYNEQF
>TRBJ2-1|few|TRBV5-4|14
ASSQGTSGGHNEQF
>TRBJ2-2|few|TRBV12-3/TRBV12-4|13
ASSSRRQGTGELF
>TRBJ2-5|many|TRBV5-5|11
ASSLGGKETQY
>TRBJ1-6|many|TRBV7-3|11
ASSLYKDSPLH
>TRBJ1-2|many|TRBV10-3|11
AITTGQGYGYT
>TRBJ2-1|many|TRBV5-1|13
ASSLARGGANEQF
>TRBJ2-2|many|TRBV5-1|11
ASKGGDTGELF
>TRBJ2-7|many|TRBV20-1|13
SARDPGTEKYEQY
>TRBJ2-5|many|TRBV4-2|13
ASSQVAGGWETQY
>TRBJ2-1|many|TRBV29-1|13
SVQGKRGGLNEQF
>TRBJ1-2|few|TRBV20-1|11
SAADPWSYGYT
>TRBJ2-2|many|TRBV6-1|11
ASTQGYTGELF
>TRBJ1-2|many|TRBV5-1|12
ASSLALTNYGYT
>TRBJ2-3|many|TRBV2|10
ASRQGLDTQY
>TRBJ1-4|-|TRBV20-1|12
SASDPGGIGKLF
>TRBJ2-5|-|TRBV7-8|14
ASSLIGSGAWETQY
>TRBJ1-6|few|TRBV5-1|12
ASSLAGGDSPLH
>TRBJ1-1|many|TRBV10-3|12
AIRRQGGNTEAF
>TRBJ1-6|-|TRBV12-3/TRBV12-4|17
TISREEFLGANYNSPLH
>TRBJ1-6|-|TRBV10-2|15
ASSEKGTGADNSPLH
>TRBJ2-5|-|TRBV12-3/TRBV12-4|13
ASSFGAGFEETQY
>TRBJ1-4|many|TRBV12-3/TRBV12-4|13
ASSLGATGNEKLF
>TRBJ2-7|-|TRBV20-1|11
SAPRGGFYEQY
>TRBJ2-1|many|TRBV7-2|12
ASSPGTGLNEQF
>TRBJ2-5|many|TRBV5-1|11
ASSSGPQETQY
>TRBJ2-1|many|TRBV11-2|17
ASSLKRGARLSSYNEQF
>TRBJ1-5|few|TRBV9|13
ASSPSSFGNQPQH
>TRBJ2-5|few|TRBV6-2/TRBV6-3|14
ASSYSPRDLKWTQY
>TRBJ2-5|many|TRBV5-1|12
ASSRDTGEETQY
>TRBJ1-1|many|TRBV4-2|13
ASSHPGQGDTEAF
>TRBJ1-6|many|TRBV20-1|11
SARERNNSPLH
>TRBJ2-5|many|TRBV5-1|12
ASSFGQSSETQY
>TRBJ2-7|few|TRBV13|13
ASSSDRGLAYEQY